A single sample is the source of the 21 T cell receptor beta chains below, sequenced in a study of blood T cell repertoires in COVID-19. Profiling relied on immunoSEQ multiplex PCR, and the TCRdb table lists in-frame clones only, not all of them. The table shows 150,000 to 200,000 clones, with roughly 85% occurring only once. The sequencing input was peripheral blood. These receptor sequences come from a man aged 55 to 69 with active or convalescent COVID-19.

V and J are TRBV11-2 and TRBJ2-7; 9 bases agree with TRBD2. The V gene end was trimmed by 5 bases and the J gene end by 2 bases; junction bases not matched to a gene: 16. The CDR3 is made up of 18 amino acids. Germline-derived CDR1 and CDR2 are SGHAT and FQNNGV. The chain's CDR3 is CASSPGPILAGLTYEQYF. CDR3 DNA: TGTGCCAGCAGCCCAGGACCGATACTAGCGGGTCTTACCTACGAGCAGTACTTC.

The DNA for the CDR3 is TGTGCCAGCAGCCGGTCTAGAGTAAATGAGCAGTTCTTC. It encodes CASSRSRVNEQFF. J is TRBJ2-1 and V is TRBV7-9; no clear D. From germline, CDR1 is SEHNR and CDR2 FQNEAQ (reference sequence). The CDR3 consists of 13 residues. V dropped 5 bases and J dropped 7 bases, with 12 bases sitting between them.

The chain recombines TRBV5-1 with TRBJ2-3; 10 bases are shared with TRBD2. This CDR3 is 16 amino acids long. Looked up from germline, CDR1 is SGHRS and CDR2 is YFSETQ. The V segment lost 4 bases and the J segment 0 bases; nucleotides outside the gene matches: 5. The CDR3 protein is CASSPGLAQSTDTQYF. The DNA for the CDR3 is TGCGCCAGCAGCCCGGGACTAGCGCAAAGCACAGATACGCAGTATTTT.

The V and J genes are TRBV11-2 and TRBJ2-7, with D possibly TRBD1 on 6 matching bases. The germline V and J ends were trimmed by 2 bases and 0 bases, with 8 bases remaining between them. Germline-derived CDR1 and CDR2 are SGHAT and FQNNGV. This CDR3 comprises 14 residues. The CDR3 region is CASSLLGGSYEQYF. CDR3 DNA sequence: TGTGCCAGCAGCTTATTAGGGGGCTCCTACGAGCAGTACTTC. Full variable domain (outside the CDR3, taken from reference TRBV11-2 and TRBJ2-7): EAGVAQSPRYKIIEKRQSVAFWCNPISGHATLYWYQQILGQGPKLLIQFQNNGVVDDSQLPKDRFSAERLKGVDSTLKIQPAKLEDSAVYLCASSLLGGSYEQYFGPGTRLTVT.

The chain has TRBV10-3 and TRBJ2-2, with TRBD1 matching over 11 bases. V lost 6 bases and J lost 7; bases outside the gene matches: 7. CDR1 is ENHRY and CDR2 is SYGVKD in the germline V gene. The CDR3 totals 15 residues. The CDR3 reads CAIRVGTGGNGELFF. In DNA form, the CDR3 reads TGTGCCATCAGAGTCGGGACAGGGGGTAACGGGGAGCTGTTTTTT.

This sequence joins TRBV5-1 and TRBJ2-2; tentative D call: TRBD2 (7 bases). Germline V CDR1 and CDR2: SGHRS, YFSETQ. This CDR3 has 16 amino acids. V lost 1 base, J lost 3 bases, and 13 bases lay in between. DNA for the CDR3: TGCGCCAGCAGCTTGACCCGGGGGGCCGACACCGGGGAGCTGTTTTTT. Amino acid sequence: CASSLTRGADTGELFF.

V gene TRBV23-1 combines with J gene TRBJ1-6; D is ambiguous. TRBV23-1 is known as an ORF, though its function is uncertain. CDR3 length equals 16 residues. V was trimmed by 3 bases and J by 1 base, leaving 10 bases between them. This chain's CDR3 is CASSHLGCSYNSPLHF. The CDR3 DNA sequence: TGCGCCAGCAGTCACCTCGGGTGTTCCTATAATTCACCCCTCCACTTT.

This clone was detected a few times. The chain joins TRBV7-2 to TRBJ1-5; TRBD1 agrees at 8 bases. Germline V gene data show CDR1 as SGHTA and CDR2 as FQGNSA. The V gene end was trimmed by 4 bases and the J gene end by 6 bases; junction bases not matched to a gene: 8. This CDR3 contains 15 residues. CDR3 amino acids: CASSSRTGTIQPQHF. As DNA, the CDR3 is TGTGCCAGCAGCTCCCGGACAGGGACGATTCAGCCCCAGCATTTT.

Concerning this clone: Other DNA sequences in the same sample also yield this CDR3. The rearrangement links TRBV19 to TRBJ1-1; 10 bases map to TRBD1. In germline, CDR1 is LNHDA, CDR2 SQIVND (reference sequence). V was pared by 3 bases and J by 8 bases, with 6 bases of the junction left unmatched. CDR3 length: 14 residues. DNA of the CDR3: TGTGCCAGTAGTATTTTGGGACAGGGGACAGAAGCTTTCTTT. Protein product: CASSILGQGTEAFF.

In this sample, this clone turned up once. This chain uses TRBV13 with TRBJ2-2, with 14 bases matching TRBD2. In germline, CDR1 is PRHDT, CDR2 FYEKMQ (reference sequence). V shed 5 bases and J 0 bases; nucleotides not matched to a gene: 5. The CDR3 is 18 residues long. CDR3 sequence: CASSPGLAGAANTGELFF. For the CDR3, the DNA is TGTGCCAGCAGCCCGGGACTAGCGGGGGCCGCGAACACCGGGGAGCTGTTTTTT.

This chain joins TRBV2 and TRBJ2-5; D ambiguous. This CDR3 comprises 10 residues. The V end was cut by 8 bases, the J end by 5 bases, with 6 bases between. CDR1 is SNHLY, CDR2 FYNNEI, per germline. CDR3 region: CASGQETQYF. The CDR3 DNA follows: TGTGCCAGCGGGCAGGAGACCCAGTACTTC.

Here the CDR3 DNA reads TGCGCCAGCAGCTTGAACAGGGGGTATGGAGAGCAGTACTTC. Its translation is CASSLNRGYGEQYF. V usage is TRBV5-1 and J usage is TRBJ2-7, with 8 bases identical to TRBD1. Germline V gene lookup returns CDR1 SGHRS and CDR2 YFSETQ. V dropped 1 base and J dropped 7; count of bases not matched to a gene: 7. The CDR3 runs to 14 residues.

CDR3 in amino acids: CASSVGGGAVPTNEKLFF. CDR3 coding DNA: TGTGCCAGCAGCGTAGGAGGGGGGGCAGTACCAACTAATGAAAAACTGTTTTTT. This sequence joins TRBV9 and TRBJ1-4, with D possibly matching TRBD1 (6 bases). This CDR3 has 18 amino acids. Germline CDR1 and CDR2: SGDLS and YYNGEE. V was trimmed by 0 bases and J by 0 bases, leaving 15 bases between them.

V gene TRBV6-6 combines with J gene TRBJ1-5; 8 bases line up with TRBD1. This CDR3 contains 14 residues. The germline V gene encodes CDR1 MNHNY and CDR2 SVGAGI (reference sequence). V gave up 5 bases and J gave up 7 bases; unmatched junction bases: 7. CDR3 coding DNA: TGTGCCAGCAGTACCGGGACAGGTGACCAGCCCCAGCATTTT. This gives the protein CASSTGTGDQPQHF.

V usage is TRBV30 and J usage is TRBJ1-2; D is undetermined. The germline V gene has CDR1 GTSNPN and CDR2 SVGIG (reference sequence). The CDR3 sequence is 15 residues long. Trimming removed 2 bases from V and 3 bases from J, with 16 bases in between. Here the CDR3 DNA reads TGTGCCTGGAGTTCACCGGGCCGGACTTACTATGGCTACACCTTC. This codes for CAWSSPGRTYYGYTF.

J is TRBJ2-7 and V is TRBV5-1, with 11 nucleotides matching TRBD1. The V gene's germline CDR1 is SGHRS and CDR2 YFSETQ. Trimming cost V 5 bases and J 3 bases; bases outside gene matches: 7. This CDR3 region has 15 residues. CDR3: CASRTGQGAYYEQYF. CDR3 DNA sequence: TGCGCCAGCAGGACCGGACAGGGGGCCTACTACGAGCAGTACTTC.

CDR3 amino acids: CASSQRSLRSGVSTEAFF. CDR3 bases: TGTGCCAGCAGCCAACGCTCACTTCGGTCTGGAGTGAGCACTGAAGCTTTCTTT. The V call is TRBV14, the J call TRBJ1-1; no firm D call. There are 18 residues in the CDR3. Trimming took off 2 bases at V and 4 bases at J, with 23 bases between the two ends. Germline-derived CDR1 and CDR2 are SGHDN and FVKESK.

The CDR3 protein is CASSNNADTQYF. For the CDR3, the DNA is TGTGCCAGCAGCAACAATGCAGATACGCAGTATTTT. This chain uses TRBV11-3 with TRBJ2-3; D not resolved. The CDR3 runs 12 residues. Trimming cost V 5 bases and J 4 bases, with 7 bases left between them. The germline V gene encodes CDR1 SGHNT and CDR2 YENEEA.

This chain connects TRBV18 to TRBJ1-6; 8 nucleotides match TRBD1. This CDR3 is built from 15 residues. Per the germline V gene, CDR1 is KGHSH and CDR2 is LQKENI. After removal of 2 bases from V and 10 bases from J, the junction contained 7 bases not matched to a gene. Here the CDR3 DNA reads TGTGCCAGCTCACCATTCGCAGGGGGCGAATCACCCCTCCACTTT. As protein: CASSPFAGGESPLHF.

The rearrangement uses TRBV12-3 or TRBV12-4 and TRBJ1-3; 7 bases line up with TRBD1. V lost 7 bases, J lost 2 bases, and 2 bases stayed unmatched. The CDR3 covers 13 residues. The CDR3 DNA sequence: TGTGCCAGCAATCAGGGGGCTGGAAACACCATATATTTT. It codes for CASNQGAGNTIYF.

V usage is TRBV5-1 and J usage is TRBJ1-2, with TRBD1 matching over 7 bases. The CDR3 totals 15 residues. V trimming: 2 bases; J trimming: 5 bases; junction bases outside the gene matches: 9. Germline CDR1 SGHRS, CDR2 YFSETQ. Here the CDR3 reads CASSFQTGDRYGYTF. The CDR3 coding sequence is TGCGCCAGCAGCTTCCAAACAGGGGATCGGTATGGCTACACCTTC.